These 32 T cell receptor beta chains were all obtained from the same sample, sequenced in a study of glioma-infiltrating T cells after dendritic cell vaccination. Sequencing used immunoSEQ multiplex PCR; TCRdb keeps in-frame clones, though not all of them. The data hold about 65,000 clones, with about nine tenths observed a single time. The time point was: after dendritic cell vaccination, including at tumor progression/relapse. Sequenced here: blood, sampled after dendritic cell vaccination. Receptors were obtained from a human donor with glioblastoma.

The CDR3 region is CASSYSGGRGDEQFF. As DNA, the CDR3 is TGCGCCAGCAGCTACTCCGGGGGGCGCGGGGATGAGCAGTTCTTC. The chain recombines TRBV4-1 with TRBJ2-1, with a weak D call TRBD2 (7 bases). Germline V lookup: CDR1 MGHRA, CDR2 YSYEKL. CDR3 length: 15 residues. Trimming pared 5 bases from V and 8 bases from J, leaving 19 bases between.

The chain carries TRBV11-3 and TRBJ1-1; D is perhaps TRBD1 (6 bases). V lost 5 bases to trimming and J lost 0 bases, with 13 bases between them. The germline CDR1 and CDR2 sequences are SGHNT and YENEEA. The CDR3 runs 15 residues. The DNA of the CDR3 is TGTGCCAGCAGCAGGAGGACAGCACTGAACACTGAAGCTTTCTTT. Amino acid sequence: CASSRRTALNTEAFF. Full variable domain (rest looked up from reference TRBV11-3 and TRBJ1-1): EAGVVQSPRYKIIEKKQPVAFWCNPISGHNTLYWYLQNLGQGPELLIRYENEEAVDDSQLPKDRFSAERLKGVDSTLKIQPAELGDSAVYLCASSRRTALNTEAFFGQGTRLTVV.

This chain connects TRBV7-2 to TRBJ1-2, with TRBD1 identical over 8 bases. The germline CDR1 and CDR2 sequences are SGHTA and FQGNSA. The CDR3 length is 16 residues. Trimming cost V 1 base and J 3 bases; bases outside gene matches: 7. The CDR3 nucleotides read TGTGCCAGCAGCTTAGGGACAGGGAGAAGTGACTATGGCTACACCTTC. This gives the protein CASSLGTGRSDYGYTF.

This clone was counted a single time. The V call is TRBV30, the J call TRBJ1-2; D is uncertain. V gave up 3 bases and J gave up 3 bases, with 5 bases separating them. Germline CDR1 and CDR2: GTSNPN and SVGIG (reference sequence). This CDR3 has 11 amino acids. The CDR3 DNA is TGTGCCTGGAGGATAGACTATGGCTACACCTTC. Translating it yields CAWRIDYGYTF.

The V gene is TRBV4-1, the J gene TRBJ1-5; TRBD1 agrees at 8 bases. The CDR3 extends over 16 amino acids. V was pared by 4 bases and J by 8 bases, with 13 bases of the junction left unmatched. Looked up from germline, CDR1 is MGHRA and CDR2 is YSYEKL. CDR3: CASSRFAGGGMEPQHF. The CDR3, as DNA: TGCGCCAGCAGCCGCTTTGCAGGGGGCGGGATGGAGCCCCAGCATTTT.

The chain employs TRBV7-8 and TRBJ1-2; 8 nucleotides line up with TRBD1. Germline loops: CDR1 SGHVS, CDR2 FQNEAQ. The CDR3 is 13 residues long. Trimming at V came to 4 bases and at J to 6 bases, leaving 4 bases not matched to a gene. The CDR3 here is CASSWGQADGYTF. The DNA of the CDR3 is TGTGCCAGCAGCTGGGGACAGGCCGATGGCTACACCTTC.

The rearrangement uses TRBV30 and TRBJ2-3, with TRBD2 matching 10 bases. Germline CDR1 and CDR2: GTSNPN and SVGIG (reference sequence). V gave up 7 bases and J gave up 0 bases; unmatched junction bases: 4. CDR3 length: 14 amino acids. Written as DNA, the CDR3 is TGTGCCTTACTACTAGCGGGGAGCACAGATACGCAGTATTTT. Its protein product is CALLLAGSTDTQYF.

This clone has a handful of counts. The chain joins TRBV7-6 to TRBJ1-1; 11 nucleotides match TRBD1. The length of the CDR3 is 19 residues. Trimming at V came to 1 base and at J to 1 base, leaving 11 bases not matched to a gene. The germline V gene has CDR1 SGHVS and CDR2 FNYEAQ. CDR3 coding DNA: TGTGCCAGCAGCTTAGGGACAGGGGGCGCGATTTGGGGGAACACTGAAGCTTTCTTT. Translating it yields CASSLGTGGAIWGNTEAFF.

J is TRBJ2-3 and V is TRBV6-6; D might be TRBD2 (5 bases). The CDR3 has 14 residues. Germline CDR1 is MNHNY and CDR2 is SVGAGI (reference sequence). V gave up 7 bases and J gave up 6 bases, with 17 bases separating them. CDR3: CASIFTEVGDTQYF. The CDR3 coding sequence is TGTGCCAGCATCTTCACGGAGGTGGGGGATACGCAGTATTTT.

This clone was seen a handful of times. The J gene is TRBJ2-3, the V gene TRBV5-1, with TRBD1 identical over 9 bases. Germline trimming cut 4 bases from V and 0 bases from J; bases unmatched to any gene: 6. This CDR3 has 16 amino acids. The germline gives CDR1 SGHRS, CDR2 YFSETQ. This CDR3 reads CASSPRGTGSTDTQYF. The CDR3 nucleotides are TGCGCCAGCAGCCCGCGCGGGACAGGGAGCACAGATACGCAGTATTTT.

The rearrangement uses TRBV6-6 and TRBJ1-2; 8 bases fit TRBD1. The CDR3 has 15 residues. The germline gives CDR1 MNHNY, CDR2 SVGAGI (reference sequence). V trimming: 6 bases; J trimming: 0 bases; junction bases outside the gene matches: 6. The CDR3 reads CASRHGQGPNYGYTF. In DNA, the CDR3 is TGTGCCAGCAGGCATGGACAGGGCCCTAACTATGGCTACACCTTC.

The chain has TRBV14 and TRBJ1-6; TRBD1 matches 7 bases. The CDR3 length is 16 residues. CDR1 SGHDN and CDR2 FVKESK come from the germline V gene. Trimming removed 6 bases from V and 1 base from J; junction bases left unmatched: 6. CDR3 sequence: CASRATGMSYNSPLHF. The CDR3 DNA reads TGTGCCAGCAGAGCGACAGGGATGTCCTATAATTCACCCCTCCACTTT.

The chain carries TRBV5-4 and TRBJ2-7; 9 nucleotides line up with TRBD2. The germline V gene encodes CDR1 SGHNT and CDR2 YYREEE (reference sequence). There are 15 residues in the CDR3. After removal of 4 bases from V and 2 bases from J, the junction contained 7 bases not matched to a gene. CDR3 residues: CASSPTSGRAYEQYF. CDR3 DNA: TGTGCCAGCAGCCCCACTAGCGGGCGAGCCTACGAGCAGTACTTC.

This chain links TRBV11-3 with TRBJ2-7, with D possibly matching TRBD1 (6 bases). The V end lost 5 bases, the J end lost 4 bases, and 15 bases lay between the germline ends. Germline CDR1 and CDR2: SGHNT and YENEEA. CDR3 length equals 14 residues. CDR3 amino acids: CASSLSLQGYEQYF. The CDR3 DNA sequence: TGTGCCAGCAGCCTAAGTTTACAGGGTTACGAGCAGTACTTC.

The gene calls are TRBV18 and TRBJ2-3; a weak D match, TRBD1 (6 bases). V lost 5 bases and J 0 bases, leaving 12 bases between the germline ends. Germline loops: CDR1 KGHSH, CDR2 LQKENI. CDR3 length: 15 amino acids. The DNA of the CDR3 is TGTGCCAGCTCATCAAGCAGGGGAAGCACAGATACGCAGTATTTT. Its translation: CASSSSRGSTDTQYF. Combining the CDR3 with reference TRBV18 and TRBJ2-3 gives the whole variable domain NAGVMQNPRHLVRRRGQEARLRCSPMKGHSHVYWYRQLPEEGLKFMVYLQKENIIDESGMPKERFSAEFPKEGPSILRIQQVVRGDSAAYFCASSSSRGSTDTQYFGPGTRLTVL.

J is TRBJ2-3 and V is TRBV10-3; possible D gene TRBD1, 5 bases. Germline CDR1 reads ENHRY; CDR2 reads SYGVKD. Trimming stripped 10 bases from V and 6 bases from J, with 26 bases between. The CDR3 contains 16 residues. CDR3 sequence reads: CATQPPLGREGDTQYF. CDR3 sequence (DNA): TGTGCCACCCAACCGCCCCTAGGCAGGGAAGGGGATACGCAGTATTTT.

The chain links TRBV5-4 to TRBJ2-7, with 7 nucleotides matching TRBD2. V lost 0 bases and J lost 2; bases outside the gene matches: 14. The CDR3 spans 18 residues. Germline CDR1 SGHNT, CDR2 YYREEE (reference sequence). CDR3 DNA sequence: TGTGCCAGCAGCTTGGTCCCCACTAGCGCCTCGGGACCCTACGAGCAGTACTTC. Translating it yields CASSLVPTSASGPYEQYF.

Worth noting for this clone: A read error may produce the germline difference seen at one junction end. The V call is TRBV28, the J call TRBJ1-5, with TRBD1 matching over 9 bases. Germline CDR1 MDHEN, CDR2 SYDVKM. The CDR3 extends over 18 amino acids. CDR3 DNA sequence: TGTGCCAGCAGTCTATGGGACAGGGTATTTACTGGCAATCAGCCCCAGCATTTT. It encodes CASSLWDRVFTGNQPQHF.

The rearrangement uses TRBV2 and TRBJ1-5; 8 bases are shared with TRBD1. Trimming took 3 bases from V and 4 from J; bases not matched to a gene: 8. Germline V gene lookup returns CDR1 SNHLY and CDR2 FYNNEI. This CDR3 is 16 amino acids long. In DNA form, the CDR3 reads TGTGCCAGCAGTGAGATCAGGACAGGGAATAATCAGCCCCAGCATTTT. It specifies CASSEIRTGNNQPQHF.

V is TRBV2 and J is TRBJ1-4, with 8 bases fitting TRBD1. V lost 2 bases, J lost 12 bases, and 14 bases stayed unmatched. Germline V gene lookup returns CDR1 SNHLY and CDR2 FYNNEI. This CDR3 region has 16 residues. CDR3 sequence reads: CASSELVGQASRELFF. The CDR3 DNA reads TGTGCCAGCAGTGAATTGGTGGGACAGGCGTCCCGGGAACTGTTTTTT.

This chain links TRBV10-2 with TRBJ1-4; D is unresolved. The germline gives CDR1 WSHSY, CDR2 SAAADI. The V and J ends lost 3 bases and 7 bases respectively, with 12 bases between them. CDR3 length: 14 residues. The CDR3: CASSELGWAEKLFF. CDR3 DNA: TGCGCCAGCAGTGAACTTGGGTGGGCTGAAAAACTGTTTTTT.

The chain has TRBV7-3 and TRBJ1-1; 9 bases match TRBD1. This CDR3 is 17 amino acids long. J gave up 3 bases and V 4 bases, and 12 bases lay outside the gene matches. CDR1 is SGHTA, CDR2 FQGTGA, per germline. The CDR3 loop reads CASSSIHHGTGHTEAFF. CDR3 DNA: TGTGCCAGCAGCTCAATCCACCATGGGACAGGGCACACTGAAGCTTTCTTT.

The rearrangement joins TRBV14 to TRBJ2-7; TRBD2 aligns across 11 bases. Trimming removed 1 base from V and 7 bases from J; junction bases left unmatched: 6. The germline V gene encodes CDR1 SGHDN and CDR2 FVKESK. The CDR3 consists of 15 residues. CDR3 sequence (DNA): TGTGCCAGCAGCCAAGGACTAGCGGGGACGGAAGAGCAGTACTTC. This translates into CASSQGLAGTEEQYF.

This chain uses TRBV30 with TRBJ2-5; TRBD2 aligns across 10 bases. Per the germline V gene, CDR1 is GTSNPN and CDR2 is SVGIG (reference sequence). The trim removed 0 bases at V and 2 bases at J, leaving 6 bases unmatched. The CDR3 runs 16 residues. The CDR3 nucleotides read TGTGCCTGGAGTGTGGCTAGCGGGGGACCTCAAGAGACCCAGTACTTC. Protein product: CAWSVASGGPQETQYF.

J is TRBJ2-2 and V is TRBV7-2, with 7 bases aligning to TRBD2. The J segment lost 4 bases and the V segment lost 2 bases, leaving 10 bases of the junction unmatched. The CDR3 runs 17 residues. Looked up from germline, CDR1 is SGHTA and CDR2 is FQGNSA. The CDR3, as DNA: TGTGCCAGCAGCTTATCATTCGCGGGAGTGCGCACCGGGGAGCTGTTTTTT. Translation: CASSLSFAGVRTGELFF.

The rearrangement joins TRBV4-1 to TRBJ1-5, with 9 bases fitting TRBD1. V lost 4 bases, J lost 6 bases, and 7 bases stayed unmatched. This CDR3 has 15 amino acids. CDR1 and CDR2 from the germline V gene are MGHRA and YSYEKL. The CDR3 reads CASSRPETGGQPQHF. In nucleotides, the CDR3 is TGCGCCAGCAGCCGGCCTGAGACAGGGGGTCAGCCCCAGCATTTT.

The V call is TRBV19, the J call TRBJ1-5; a possible D gene is TRBD1 (5 bases). The germline V and J ends were trimmed by 2 bases and 2 bases, with 16 bases remaining between them. This CDR3 comprises 17 residues. Germline assignment: CDR1 LNHDA and CDR2 SQIVND (reference sequence). The CDR3 loop reads CASSISPRRVGNQPQHF. CDR3 DNA sequence: TGTGCCAGTAGTATAAGTCCCCGCAGGGTGGGCAATCAGCCCCAGCATTTT.

J is TRBJ2-3 and V is TRBV18; 9 bases align to TRBD2. The V gene end was trimmed by 6 bases and the J gene end by 14 bases; junction bases not matched to a gene: 18. The germline gives CDR1 KGHSH, CDR2 LQKENI. CDR3 length: 15 amino acids. Here the CDR3 reads CASSTALAGPPRWYF. CDR3 nucleotides: TGTGCCAGCTCGACGGCTCTAGCGGGGCCCCCCCGCTGGTATTTT.

The chain's CDR3 is CASSYAGSGNTIYF. CDR3 sequence (DNA): TGTGCCAGCAGTTACGCCGGCTCTGGAAACACCATATATTTT. The genes are TRBV25-1 and TRBJ1-3; D is uncertain. Trimming took 5 bases from V and 0 from J, leaving 8 bases between them. This CDR3 spans 14 amino acids. Germline CDR1 MGHDK, CDR2 SYGVNS. Full variable domain (rest looked up from reference TRBV25-1 and TRBJ1-3): EADIYQTPRYLVIGTGKKITLECSQTMGHDKMYWYQQDPGMELHLIHYSYGVNSTEKGDLSSESTVSRIRTEHFPLTLESARPSHTSQYLCASSYAGSGNTIYFGEGSWLTVV.

The chain couples TRBV18 to TRBJ2-7; 7 bases are shared with TRBD1. This CDR3 spans 15 amino acids. V shed 1 base and J 4 bases; nucleotides not matched to a gene: 7. Germline V gives CDR1 KGHSH, CDR2 LQKENI. The CDR3 region is CASSPLAQGSYEQYF. The CDR3 nucleotides read TGTGCCAGCTCACCACTGGCACAGGGGTCGTACGAGCAGTACTTC.

The rearrangement uses TRBV19 and TRBJ1-6, with D unclear. Germline-derived CDR1 and CDR2 are LNHDA and SQIVND (reference sequence). V was shortened by 7 bases and J by 4 bases, with 11 bases between the two germline ends. This CDR3 region has 14 residues. The CDR3 region is CASNHRSYNSPLHF. The DNA of the CDR3 is TGTGCCAGTAATCACAGAAGTTATAATTCACCCCTCCACTTT.

CDR3 sequence (DNA): TGCGCCAGCAGTGAGCACGGACAGGAATACTCCAGGAACACCGGGGAGCTGTTTTTT. It codes for CASSEHGQEYSRNTGELFF. The gene calls are TRBV10-1 and TRBJ2-2; 7 positions agree with TRBD1. The CDR3 runs 19 residues. The V segment lost 2 bases and the J segment 1 base; nucleotides outside the gene matches: 13. Germline loops: CDR1 WNHNN, CDR2 SYGVQD (reference sequence).